The count of the clone carrying this TCR beta chain is one. This entry comes from a study of radiation and T cells in renal cell carcinoma. The germline gives CDR1 MDHEN, CDR2 SYDVKM. This CDR3 spans 14 amino acids. The V end was cut by 5 bases, the J end by 5 bases, with 13 bases between. Treatment given: 15 Gy SBRT to primary tumor, nephrectomy 4 weeks later. Nephrectomy followed 15 Gy stereotactic body radiation by 4 weeks. This renal cell carcinoma was of the clear cell type. Generated by immunoSEQ multiplex PCR, the TCRdb table keeps only in-frame clones and is missing some. The profile shows around 16,000 clones, about half of them singletons.

The clonotype was recovered from a woman aged 60 to 75 with renal cell carcinoma. Sequencing was performed on tumor tissue, taken from a patient whose treatment included radiotherapy and nephrectomy. The chain combines TRBV28 with TRBJ1-5; no definite D call. The CDR3 DNA sequence: TGTGCCAGCAGTGCGCCGAGGGCTTATCAGCCCCAGCATTTT. Encoded protein: CASSAPRAYQPQHF.